These 20 T cell receptor beta chains were all obtained from the same sample, sequenced in a study of T cells after posttransplantation cyclophosphamide. A marrow graft followed busulfan-fludarabine conditioning, with cyclophosphamide on days +3 and +4. The repertoire was sequenced with immunoSEQ multiplex PCR; TCRdb's copy has only in-frame clones and lacks some. The table has 20,000 or so clones, approximately 87% seen once. The sequencing here drew on PBMCs, taken after allogeneic stem cell transplant with posttransplant cyclophosphamide. Every receptor here comes from a female patient aged 25-39 years who received an allogeneic stem cell transplant from an unrelated donor, was CMV-positive, and had no GVHD. Some T cells may be graft donor cells.

With regard to this clone: The identical CDR3 is also encoded by other nucleotide sequences in the sample. This chain links TRBV4-3 with TRBJ2-3; 11 nucleotides agree with TRBD2. The germline gives CDR1 LGHNA, CDR2 YSLEER. CDR3 length equals 19 residues. J gave up 2 bases and V 1 base, and 11 bases lay outside the gene matches. CDR3 protein: CASSQGLAGGANPTDTQYF. The CDR3 region has the DNA TGCGCCAGCAGCCAAGGATTAGCGGGGGGGGCCAACCCCACAGATACGCAGTATTTT.

V is TRBV5-1 and J is TRBJ2-7; no firm D call. The CDR3 runs to 14 residues. Germline assignment: CDR1 SGHRS and CDR2 YFSETQ. Trimming cost V 0 bases and J 1 base, with 8 bases left between them. For the CDR3, the DNA is TGCGCCAGCAGCTTGGGGCAGGCGTCCTACGAGCAGTACTTC. Translating it yields CASSLGQASYEQYF.

J is TRBJ1-5 and V is TRBV19, with D unresolved. The CDR3 runs to 13 residues. From germline, CDR1 is LNHDA and CDR2 SQIVND (reference sequence). Trimming left V 5 bases short and J 1 base short, with 6 bases between. The CDR3 region has the DNA TGTGCCAGTAGTTCCCAGAGCAATCAGCCCCAGCATTTT. Residues: CASSSQSNQPQHF. Combining the CDR3 with reference TRBV19 and TRBJ1-5 gives the whole variable domain DGGITQSPKYLFRKEGQNVTLSCEQNLNHDAMYWYRQDPGQGLRLIYYSQIVNDFQKGDIAEGYSVSREKKESFPLTVTSAQKNPTAFYLCASSSQSNQPQHFGDGTRLSIL.

The chain is built from TRBV5-1 and TRBJ1-1; 7 bases agree with TRBD1. Germline V gives CDR1 SGHRS, CDR2 YFSETQ. Trimming removed 7 bases from V and 0 bases from J; junction bases left unmatched: 6. CDR3 length: 14 residues. The CDR3 is CASHKTGMNTEAFF. The CDR3, as DNA: TGCGCCAGCCACAAGACAGGGATGAACACTGAAGCTTTCTTT.

The chain links TRBV9 to TRBJ2-2, with 9 bases matching TRBD2. Per germline, CDR1 SGDLS and CDR2 YYNGEE. V shed 0 bases and J 5 bases; nucleotides not matched to a gene: 5. The CDR3 covers 16 residues. CDR3 in amino acids: CASSVGGAGGTGELFF. CDR3 bases: TGTGCCAGCAGCGTAGGAGGAGCGGGGGGTACCGGGGAGCTGTTTTTT. The full variable domain, in which reference TRBV9 and TRBJ2-2 provide the parts outside the CDR3, is DSGVTQTPKHLITATGQRVTLRCSPRSGDLSVYWYQQSLDQGLQFLIQYYNGEERAKGNILERFSAQQFPDLHSELNLSSLELGDSALYFCASSVGGAGGTGELFFGEGSRLTVL.

V gene TRBV19 combines with J gene TRBJ1-1, with 8 bases aligning to TRBD1. CDR3 size: 18 residues. Germline-derived CDR1 and CDR2 are LNHDA and SQIVND (reference sequence). V was pared by 3 bases and J by 1 base, with 13 bases of the junction left unmatched. As DNA, the CDR3 is TGTGCCAGTAGTATGCAATCGGGACAGGTACCTTGGAACACTGAAGCTTTCTTT. Translation gives CASSMQSGQVPWNTEAFF.

The CDR3 spells CASSFGTGLYYEQYF. The CDR3 DNA reads TGTGCCAGCAGCTTCGGGACAGGGCTTTACTACGAGCAGTACTTC. The rearrangement links TRBV9 to TRBJ2-7, with TRBD1 identical over 9 bases. Germline-derived CDR1 and CDR2 are SGDLS and YYNGEE. V lost 4 bases and J lost 3; bases outside the gene matches: 8. The CDR3 is made up of 15 amino acids.

The CDR3: CASSPGTSTDTQYF. The CDR3 DNA follows: TGTGCCAGCAGTCCCGGGACTAGCACAGATACGCAGTATTTT. This sequence joins TRBV28 and TRBJ2-3, with D perhaps TRBD2 (6 bases). V was cut by 5 bases and J by 0 bases, with 9 bases left in between. The CDR3 spans 14 residues. Germline CDR1 reads MDHEN; CDR2 reads SYDVKM.

The V and J genes are TRBV11-2 and TRBJ1-2; the D is unclear. Germline values: CDR1 SGHAT, CDR2 FQNNGV. Trimming took 4 bases from V and 5 from J, leaving 11 bases between them. CDR3 length: 13 residues. CDR3 nucleotide sequence: TGTGCCAGCAGCTCCAATGTTCGGTATGGCTACACCTTC. Residues: CASSSNVRYGYTF.

The chain recombines TRBV10-3 with TRBJ1-2; TRBD1 might be the D (5 bases). This CDR3 spans 13 amino acids. The germline V and J ends were trimmed by 10 bases and 7 bases, with 19 bases remaining between them. Per germline, CDR1 ENHRY and CDR2 SYGVKD. This CDR3 reads CATTPGGDLGYTF. The CDR3 coding sequence is TGTGCCACTACCCCCGGGGGTGATCTTGGCTACACCTTC.

The genes are TRBV28 and TRBJ2-2; 7 nucleotides match TRBD1. The CDR3 covers 16 residues. CDR1 and CDR2 (germline): MDHEN, SYDVKM. V shed 0 bases, J shed 5 bases, and the junction held 6 bases outside the gene matches. CDR3: CASSLWGQWWTGELFF. CDR3 DNA: TGTGCCAGCAGTTTATGGGGACAGTGGTGGACCGGGGAGCTGTTTTTT.

Only one count was recorded for this clone. The CDR3 loop is CATSRDGRQGNTEAFF. The DNA for the CDR3 is TGTGCCACCAGCAGAGATGGGCGGCAGGGGAACACTGAAGCTTTCTTT. The chain carries TRBV15 and TRBJ1-1; tentatively, D is TRBD1 (5 bases). The CDR3 is 16 amino acids. V shed 0 bases and J shed 1 base, with 12 bases lying between them. The germline CDR1 and CDR2 sequences are LNHNV and YYDKDF (reference sequence).

The rearrangement joins TRBV9 to TRBJ2-3; 9 bases fit TRBD2. CDR1 is SGDLS, CDR2 YYNGEE, per germline. CDR3 length: 13 residues. The V gene end was trimmed by 3 bases and the J gene end by 5 bases; junction bases not matched to a gene: 1. The CDR3 bases are TGTGCCAGCAGCGCACTAGCGGGAGATACGCAGTATTTT. Residues: CASSALAGDTQYF.

This clone was recorded a few times. The CDR3 here is CASSARTGGEKLFF. The CDR3 nucleotides read TGTGCCAGCAGTGCTCGGACAGGGGGTGAAAAACTGTTTTTT. The rearrangement joins TRBV6-1 to TRBJ1-4; 10 bases fit TRBD1. The V gene's germline CDR1 is MNHNS and CDR2 SASEGT. The CDR3 is 14 amino acids. The V and J ends lost 4 bases and 7 bases, in that order; junction bases with no gene match: 3.

Only a few counts were recorded for this clone. The CDR3 bases are TGTGCCAGCAGTTTAAGAGCAGGGGCCATTGATCAGCCCCAGCATTTT. Translated: CASSLRAGAIDQPQHF. The rearrangement links TRBV27 to TRBJ1-5, with D perhaps TRBD1 (6 bases). Germline V CDR1 and CDR2: MNHEY, SMNVEV (reference sequence). CDR3 length equals 16 residues. Trimming took 2 bases from V and 5 from J, leaving 16 bases between them.

The chain carries TRBV9 and TRBJ1-4, with 7 bases that match TRBD1. The J segment lost 0 bases and the V segment lost 1 base, leaving 3 bases of the junction unmatched. There are 16 residues in the CDR3. The germline gives CDR1 SGDLS, CDR2 YYNGEE. The CDR3 DNA follows: TGTGCCAGCAGCGTATCTACAGGGGCAACTAATGAAAAACTGTTTTTT. Residues: CASSVSTGATNEKLFF.

The chain is built from TRBV5-5 and TRBJ1-2, with D unresolved. V dropped 4 bases and J dropped 1 base, with 11 bases sitting between them. The germline gives CDR1 SGHKS, CDR2 YYEKEE (reference sequence). The CDR3 loop spans 14 amino acids. The CDR3 region has the DNA TGTGCCAGCAGCCCAGTCCCAGATAACTATGGCTACACCTTC. Its protein is CASSPVPDNYGYTF.

The genes are TRBV29-1 and TRBJ1-2; 11 positions match TRBD1. The CDR3 is made up of 13 amino acids. The V gene end was trimmed by 4 bases and the J gene end by 4 bases; junction bases not matched to a gene: 2. Germline CDR1 and CDR2: SQVTM and ANQGSEA. The CDR3 region has the DNA TGCAGCGTTGGGGGACAGGGGGTCTATGGCTACACCTTC. Protein sequence: CSVGGQGVYGYTF.

CDR3 in amino acids: CASSGLGLGEPQHF. The CDR3 DNA is TGTGCCAGCAGCGGTTTGGGTCTGGGCGAGCCCCAGCATTTT. The chain joins TRBV5-6 to TRBJ1-5; D ambiguous. CDR3 length: 14 residues. Germline V gene sequence: CDR1 SGHDT, CDR2 YYEEEE. Trimming stripped 4 bases from V and 8 bases from J, with 16 bases between.

The CDR3 loop is CASSGPGRYEQYF. Written as DNA, the CDR3 is TGTGCCAGCAGTGGTCCAGGGCGGTACGAGCAGTACTTC. This chain connects TRBV6-5 to TRBJ2-7; perhaps TRBD1 as D (5 bases). Trimming left V 5 bases short and J 4 bases short, with 12 bases between. This CDR3 spans 13 amino acids. Germline CDR1 is MNHEY and CDR2 is SVGAGI.